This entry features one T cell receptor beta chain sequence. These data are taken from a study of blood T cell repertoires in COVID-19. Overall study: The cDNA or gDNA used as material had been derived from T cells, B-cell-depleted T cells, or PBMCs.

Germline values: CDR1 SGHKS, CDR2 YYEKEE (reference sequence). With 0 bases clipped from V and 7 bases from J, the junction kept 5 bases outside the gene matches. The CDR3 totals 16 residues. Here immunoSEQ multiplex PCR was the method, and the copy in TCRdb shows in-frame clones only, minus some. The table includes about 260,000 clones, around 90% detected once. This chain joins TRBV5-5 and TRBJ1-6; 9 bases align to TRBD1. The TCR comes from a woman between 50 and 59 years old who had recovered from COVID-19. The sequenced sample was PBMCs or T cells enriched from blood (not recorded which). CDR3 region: CASSLVLQGANSPLHF. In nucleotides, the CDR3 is TGTGCCAGCAGCTTGGTCTTACAGGGGGCCAATTCACCCCTCCACTTT. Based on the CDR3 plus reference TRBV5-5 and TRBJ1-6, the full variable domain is DAGVTQSPTHLIKTRGQQVTLRCSPISGHKSVSWYQQVLGQGPQFIFQYYEKEERGRGNFPDRFSARQFPNYSSELNVNALLLGDSALYLCASSLVLQGANSPLHFGNGTRLTVT.